The T cell receptor (beta chain) under discussion was sequenced for a study of glioma-infiltrating T cells after dendritic cell vaccination. The CDR3 extends over 14 amino acids. The V end lost 8 bases, the J end lost 4 bases, and 17 bases lay between the germline ends. Germline CDR1 LNHDA, CDR2 SQIVND (reference sequence). TCRB CDR3 was amplified from 2 ug genomic DNA or less. The PCR used 60 V beta and 13 J beta primers. The data were produced by immunoSEQ multiplex PCR, yet TCRdb's version contains in-frame clones alone and is incomplete. The sample holds 45,000 to 50,000 clones, approximately 85% seen once.

This chain connects TRBV19 to TRBJ1-2, with D possibly being TRBD1 (6 bases). The source of this sequence is a human donor with glioblastoma. Material: blood, obtained before dendritic cell vaccination. The CDR3 nucleotides read TGTGCCAGTCTTGGCGGGGGCTCGGCCTATGGCTACACCTTC. Its protein is CASLGGGSAYGYTF.